This T cell receptor beta chain emerged from a study of blood T cell repertoires in COVID-19. Study as a whole: The study drew acute and convalescent COVID-19 samples from the United States, Italy and Spain. From T cells, B-cell-depleted T cells, or PBMCs came the material, which was cDNA or gDNA.

The CDR3 runs 14 residues. Germline CDR1 is MNHEY and CDR2 is SVGAGI. The V and J ends lost 2 bases and 3 bases respectively, with 10 bases between them. Original data processing: The authors estimated nucleated cell counts from reference gene primer amplification. Clones were read by immunoSEQ multiplex PCR, and TCRdb kept only the in-frame ones, dropping some. V and J calls and clone size are copied from that table; D and trimming were computed from the DNA. The data hold roughly 140,000 clones, with more than 80% observed a single time. This TCR came from a woman aged 55-69 years with active COVID-19. V usage is TRBV6-5 and J usage is TRBJ2-5; a possible D gene is TRBD1 (5 bases). The sequencing input was peripheral blood. The CDR3 sequence is CASSYGQGEETQYF. DNA of the CDR3: TGTGCCAGCAGTTACGGCCAGGGTGAAGAGACCCAGTACTTC.